A single sample gave rise to the 22 T cell receptor beta chains below, sequenced in a study of cytomegalovirus exposure and HLA in healthy donors. Primers for the PCR totalled 60 Vbeta and 13 Jbeta. Using immunoSEQ multiplex PCR, the repertoire was profiled, and TCRdb retains in-frame clones only, with some absent. The sample consists of about 120,000 clones, over 65% of them appearing once. The specimen was PBMCs. The receptors here all came from a woman aged 25 to 39 in good health and CMV-seropositive.

The J gene is TRBJ2-7, the V gene TRBV4-1; 8 bases match TRBD1. The V gene end was trimmed by 0 bases and the J gene end by 0 bases; junction bases not matched to a gene: 4. This CDR3 is 16 amino acids long. The germline CDR1 and CDR2 sequences are MGHRA and YSYEKL. The CDR3 DNA is TGCGCCAGCAGCCAAGAGTCCAGGGGGCGCTCCTACGAGCAGTACTTC. It yields the protein CASSQESRGRSYEQYF.

CDR3 sequence: CASTNGEESEAFF. The CDR3 DNA reads as TGTGCCAGCACTAACGGGGAGGAATCTGAAGCTTTCTTT. J is TRBJ1-1 and V is TRBV7-9; no firm D call. Trimming shortened V by 7 bases and J by 6 bases, and 15 bases separated the two germline ends. Germline assignment: CDR1 SEHNR and CDR2 FQNEAQ (reference sequence). The CDR3 length is 13 residues.

V is TRBV4-3 and J is TRBJ2-1, with TRBD2 matching over 13 bases. V trimming: 4 bases; J trimming: 1 base; junction bases outside the gene matches: 4. CDR3 length: 17 amino acids. In germline, CDR1 is LGHNA, CDR2 YSLEER. CDR3 sequence (DNA): TGCGCCAGCAGCCGGGGACTAGCGGGGACTTCCTACAATGAGCAGTTCTTC. This encodes CASSRGLAGTSYNEQFF.

The chain recombines TRBV25-1 with TRBJ2-7; TRBD1 aligns across 12 bases. Trimming took 4 bases from V and 10 from J; bases not matched to a gene: 2. From germline, CDR1 is MGHDK and CDR2 SYGVNS. This CDR3 is 12 amino acids long. This chain's CDR3 is CASSGDRGPQYF. DNA for the CDR3: TGTGCCAGCAGTGGGGACAGGGGGCCTCAGTACTTC.

V gene TRBV4-1 combines with J gene TRBJ1-1, with 9 bases matching TRBD1. This CDR3 has 19 residues. The V gene's germline CDR1 is MGHRA and CDR2 YSYEKL. Losses at the gene ends were 3 bases for V and 0 bases for J; bases not matched to a gene: 14. The CDR3 nucleotides are TGCGCCAGCAGCCAGGCCGGGACAGGGAGTTGGGGCTTGAACACTGAAGCTTTCTTT. Protein sequence: CASSQAGTGSWGLNTEAFF.

This sequence joins TRBV27 and TRBJ2-5; D not resolved. The better agreement between TRBJ2-7 and the DNA end casts doubt on the J call. CDR3 length: 12 amino acids. The germline V gene encodes CDR1 MNHEY and CDR2 SMNVEV (reference sequence). This CDR3 is CASMRNPLEQYF. The DNA for the CDR3 is TGTGCCAGCATGCGGAACCCCCTCGAGCAGTACTTC.

This chain uses TRBV5-1 with TRBJ2-1; a weak D match, TRBD2 (6 bases). Germline V gene data show CDR1 as SGHRS and CDR2 as YFSETQ. CDR3 size: 16 residues. Trimming removed 0 bases at V and 9 bases at J, with 19 bases between. The DNA for the CDR3 is TGCGCCAGCAGCTTGGGGCGGGGCATGGCCGTGGGTGAGCAGTTCTTC. Its translation is CASSLGRGMAVGEQFF.

This chain uses TRBV10-3 with TRBJ1-2; 10 nucleotides align to TRBD1. Trimming removed 4 bases from V and 2 bases from J; junction bases left unmatched: 1. Germline V gives CDR1 ENHRY, CDR2 SYGVKD. The CDR3 is 14 amino acids. The chain's CDR3 is CAISGTGGNYGYTF. The CDR3 bases are TGTGCCATCAGTGGGACAGGGGGAAACTATGGCTACACCTTC.

In nucleotides, the CDR3 is TGCGCCAGCAGCTTGGCCAGGGTGAGGCTTAATGAAAAACTGTTTTTT. This sequence encodes CASSLARVRLNEKLFF. This chain uses TRBV5-1 with TRBJ1-4, with D tentatively TRBD1 (5 bases). CDR1 and CDR2 from the germline V gene are SGHRS and YFSETQ. V lost 0 bases and J 4 bases, leaving 13 bases between the germline ends. The CDR3 contains 16 residues. Supplemented by reference TRBV5-1 and TRBJ1-4, the full variable domain reads KAGVTQTPRYLIKTRGQQVTLSCSPISGHRSVSWYQQTPGQGLQFLFEYFSETQRNKGNFPGRFSGRQFSNSRSEMNVSTLELGDSALYLCASSLARVRLNEKLFFGSGTQLSVL.

The gene calls are TRBV9 and TRBJ2-1; a weak D match, TRBD2 (5 bases). Germline V gene data show CDR1 as SGDLS and CDR2 as YYNGEE. The V and J ends lost 0 bases and 4 bases respectively, with 14 bases between them. This CDR3 is 16 amino acids long. CDR3 coding DNA: TGTGCCAGCAGCGTAGCCGGTAGCGCCGAGTACAATGAGCAGTTCTTC. As protein: CASSVAGSAEYNEQFF.

This rearrangement joins TRBV30 to TRBJ1-1, with 8 bases matching TRBD1. The J segment lost 10 bases and the V segment lost 0 bases, leaving 13 bases of the junction unmatched. The CDR3 contains 15 residues. CDR1 and CDR2 (germline): GTSNPN, SVGIG (reference sequence). The CDR3 is CAWSVLPLDRAGAFF. CDR3 sequence (DNA): TGTGCCTGGAGTGTGCTACCCCTGGACAGGGCAGGAGCTTTCTTT. Full variable domain (outside the CDR3, taken from reference TRBV30 and TRBJ1-1): SQTIHQWPATLVQPVGSPLSLECTVEGTSNPNLYWYRQAAGRGLQLLFYSVGIGQISSEVPQNLSASRPQDRQFILSSKKLLLSDSGFYLCAWSVLPLDRAGAFFGQGTRLTVV.

This chain links TRBV30 with TRBJ2-7, with TRBD1 as a possible D gene (6 bases). Germline V gene sequence: CDR1 GTSNPN, CDR2 SVGIG (reference sequence). Trimming removed 0 bases from V and 0 bases from J, with 9 bases in between. The CDR3 covers 14 residues. The CDR3: CAWSVPGVSYEQYF. CDR3 sequence (DNA): TGTGCCTGGAGTGTACCAGGGGTCTCCTACGAGCAGTACTTC.

In regard to this clone: A junction end diverges from the germline sequence, so it may reflect a read error. The chain carries TRBV7-9 and TRBJ2-3; 7 bases are a match to TRBD1. Germline CDR1 is SEHNR and CDR2 is FQNEAQ (reference sequence). The CDR3 runs 17 residues. This chain's CDR3 is CSSSPADRYGSTDTQYF. CDR3 coding DNA: TGTTCCAGCAGCCCGGCGGACAGGTATGGGAGTACAGATACGCAGTATTTT.

The chain couples TRBV7-6 to TRBJ1-1; 7 bases map to TRBD1. This CDR3 is 15 amino acids long. CDR1 SGHVS and CDR2 FNYEAQ come from the germline V gene. J gave up 6 bases and V 4 bases, and 11 bases lay outside the gene matches. CDR3 sequence reads: CASSSADRAPPEAFF. The CDR3 DNA is TGTGCCAGCAGCTCTGCCGACAGGGCCCCTCCTGAAGCTTTCTTT.

V gene TRBV4-1 combines with J gene TRBJ2-7; D possibly corresponds to TRBD1 (5 bases). The CDR3 contains 15 residues. Germline V lookup: CDR1 MGHRA, CDR2 YSYEKL. V lost 4 bases, J lost 6 bases, and 19 bases lay in between. In nucleotides, the CDR3 is TGCGCCAGCAGCCCAAACTCCGAACAGGTCTGCGAGCAGTACTTC. Protein product: CASSPNSEQVCEQYF.

V usage is TRBV4-3 and J usage is TRBJ1-2; D is possibly TRBD1 (5 bases). V lost 4 bases, J lost 4 bases, and 13 bases lay in between. Germline V gene data show CDR1 as LGHNA and CDR2 as YSLEER. There are 14 residues in the CDR3. Here the CDR3 DNA reads TGCGCCAGCAGCCCAGACCAGGGCGGCTATGGCTACACCTTC. Protein product: CASSPDQGGYGYTF.

This clone was seen a single time. The rearrangement links TRBV30 to TRBJ2-5; TRBD1 aligns across 7 bases. CDR1 is GTSNPN, CDR2 SVGIG, per germline (reference sequence). The CDR3 spans 14 residues. The V gene end was trimmed by 3 bases and the J gene end by 3 bases; junction bases not matched to a gene: 7. The CDR3 protein is CAWSGRGRKETQYF. DNA of the CDR3: TGTGCCTGGAGCGGAAGGGGGCGGAAAGAGACCCAGTACTTC.

This sequence joins TRBV4-1 and TRBJ2-2; 7 positions match TRBD2. The CDR3 runs to 14 residues. V shed 4 bases and J 8 bases; nucleotides not matched to a gene: 7. The V gene's germline CDR1 is MGHRA and CDR2 YSYEKL. The DNA for the CDR3 is TGCGCCAGCAGCCCTCAGACTAGCATGGGGGAGCTGTTTTTT. It translates to CASSPQTSMGELFF.

The chain employs TRBV9 and TRBJ2-5; 10 nucleotides match TRBD2. Germline V CDR1 and CDR2: SGDLS, YYNGEE. The junction had 14 bases not matched to a gene; V was cut back by 3 bases and J by 3 bases. The CDR3 contains 18 residues. The chain's CDR3 is CASSGKRGLAGVKETQYF. The CDR3 bases are TGTGCCAGCAGCGGCAAAAGGGGGCTAGCGGGGGTTAAAGAGACCCAGTACTTC.

The table lists this clone with a few counts. This chain joins TRBV5-4 and TRBJ1-6, with D possibly TRBD1 on 6 matching bases. This CDR3 contains 13 residues. The germline V gene has CDR1 SGHNT and CDR2 YYREEE (reference sequence). The V end was cut by 4 bases, the J end by 10 bases, with 12 bases between. CDR3 loop: CASSPNRDSPLHF. CDR3 coding DNA: TGTGCCAGCAGCCCAAACAGGGACTCACCCCTCCACTTT.

The rearrangement joins TRBV9 to TRBJ2-3; 12 nucleotides align to TRBD2. The CDR3 spans 17 residues. Germline values: CDR1 SGDLS, CDR2 YYNGEE. J was trimmed by 4 bases and V by 4 bases; bases with no gene match: 10. CDR3 coding DNA: TGTGCCAGCAGCCCCGGACTAGCGGGATTACGGGCAGATACGCAGTATTTT. This gives the protein CASSPGLAGLRADTQYF.

The chain couples TRBV5-8 to TRBJ2-7; TRBD1 might be the D (6 bases). The CDR3 contains 13 residues. Germline CDR1 SGHTS, CDR2 YDEGEE. Trimming took 4 bases from V and 1 from J, leaving 9 bases between them. The CDR3 spells CASSQGFSYEQYF. DNA of the CDR3: TGTGCCAGCAGCCAGGGGTTTTCCTACGAGCAGTACTTC.